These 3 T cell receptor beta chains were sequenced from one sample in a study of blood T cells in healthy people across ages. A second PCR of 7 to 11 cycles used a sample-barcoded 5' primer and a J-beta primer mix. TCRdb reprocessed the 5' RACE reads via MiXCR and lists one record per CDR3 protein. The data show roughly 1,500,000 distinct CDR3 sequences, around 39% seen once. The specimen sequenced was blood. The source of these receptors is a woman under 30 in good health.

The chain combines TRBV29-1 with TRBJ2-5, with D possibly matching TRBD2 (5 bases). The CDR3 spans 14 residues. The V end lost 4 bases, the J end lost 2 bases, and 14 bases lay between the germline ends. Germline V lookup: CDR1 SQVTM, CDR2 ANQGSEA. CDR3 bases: TGCAGCGTTGGGGGTCCTGGCGGGCAAGAGACCCAGTACTTC. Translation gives CSVGGPGGQETQYF.

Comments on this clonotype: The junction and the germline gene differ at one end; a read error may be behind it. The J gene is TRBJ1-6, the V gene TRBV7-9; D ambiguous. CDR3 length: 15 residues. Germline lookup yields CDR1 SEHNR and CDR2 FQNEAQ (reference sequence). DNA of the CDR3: TGTGCCAGCAGCCCCAGGACCCTGAAGGATTCACCCCCCCACTTT. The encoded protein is CASSPRTLKDSPPHF.

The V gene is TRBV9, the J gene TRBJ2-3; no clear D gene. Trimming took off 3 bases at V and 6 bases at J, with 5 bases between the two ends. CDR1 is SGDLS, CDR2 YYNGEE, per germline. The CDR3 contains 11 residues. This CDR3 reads CASSGVDTQYF. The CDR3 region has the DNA TGTGCCAGCAGCGGGGTGGATACGCAGTATTTT.